The 6 T cell receptor beta chains below come from one sample, sequenced in a study of blood T cells in healthy people across ages. Then a second PCR, running roughly 6 to 12 cycles, was carried out with a sample-barcoded 5' primer and a J-beta primer mix. TCRdb ran MiXCR on the 5' RACE reads and lists one entry per CDR3 protein. This sample has roughly 1.5 million distinct CDR3 sequences, with 35% to 45% found just once. The specimen was blood. These receptor sequences come from a woman between 18 and 29 years old in good health.

The chain links TRBV9 to TRBJ2-2; D could derive from TRBD1 or TRBD2 (5 bases each). Between the trimmed V and J ends, which lost 0 bases and 6 bases, there was a span of 15 bases. The CDR3 extends over 16 amino acids. The germline V gene has CDR1 SGDLS and CDR2 YYNGEE. Written as DNA, the CDR3 is TGTGCCAGCAGCGTAGATTTCAGTGTGGGGGCCGGGGAGCTGTTTTTT. It encodes CASSVDFSVGAGELFF.

The chain links TRBV9 to TRBJ2-1; a possible D gene is TRBD1 (6 bases). The CDR3 loop spans 11 amino acids. Germline V gives CDR1 SGDLS, CDR2 YYNGEE. V lost 5 bases and J 9 bases, leaving 9 bases between the germline ends. Here the CDR3 DNA reads TGTGCCAGCAGGGGGGCAGGTGAGCAGTTCTTC. Encoded protein: CASRGAGEQFF. The full variable domain, completed using reference TRBV9 and TRBJ2-1, is DSGVTQTPKHLITATGQRVTLRCSPRSGDLSVYWYQQSLDQGLQFLIQYYNGEERAKGNILERFSAQQFPDLHSELNLSSLELGDSALYFCASRGAGEQFFGPGTRLTVL.

This clonotype was picked up a small number of times. The V gene is TRBV3-1, the J gene TRBJ2-7; 8 positions match TRBD1. Trimming took 1 base from V and 5 from J; bases not matched to a gene: 7. The germline V gene encodes CDR1 LGHDT and CDR2 YNNKEL (reference sequence). This CDR3 region has 15 residues. For the CDR3, the DNA is TGTGCCAGCAGCCAAGGCGGGACAGGAATCAACGAGCAGTACTTC. Residues: CASSQGGTGINEQYF.

This clonotype was counted only a few times. This chain connects TRBV5-1 to TRBJ2-5, with 9 bases aligning to TRBD1. J was trimmed by 5 bases and V by 0 bases; bases with no gene match: 2. CDR1 SGHRS and CDR2 YFSETQ come from the germline V gene. This CDR3 comprises 14 residues. CDR3 loop: CASSLVGTGETQYF. The CDR3 DNA follows: TGCGCCAGCAGCTTGGTAGGGACAGGGGAGACCCAGTACTTC.

This clonotype was observed a handful of times. The V gene is TRBV5-1, the J gene TRBJ2-3; no firm D call. Germline lookup yields CDR1 SGHRS and CDR2 YFSETQ. Trimming took 4 bases from V and 5 from J, leaving 14 bases between them. This CDR3 is built from 14 residues. The CDR3 spells CASSPGQVEDTQYF. The DNA of the CDR3 is TGCGCCAGCAGCCCCGGGCAGGTGGAAGATACGCAGTATTTT. The complete variable domain, with remaining parts taken from reference TRBV5-1 and TRBJ2-3, reads KAGVTQTPRYLIKTRGQQVTLSCSPISGHRSVSWYQQTPGQGLQFLFEYFSETQRNKGNFPGRFSGRQFSNSRSEMNVSTLELGDSALYLCASSPGQVEDTQYFGPGTRLTVL.

The chain uses TRBV15 and TRBJ1-4; no clear D gene. Germline CDR1 reads LNHNV; CDR2 reads YYDKDF (reference sequence). V lost 2 bases to trimming and J lost 7 bases, with 8 bases between them. CDR3 length equals 13 residues. The CDR3 region has the DNA TGTGCCACCAGCAGATCGGGATTTGAAAAACTGTTTTTT. Protein product: CATSRSGFEKLFF.